The 2 T cell receptor beta chains below were found in one sample sequenced in a study of T cell repertoires in cytomegalovirus infection. TCRdb re-called the reads through MiXCR, storing one row per CDR3 protein. The sample has 200,000 to 250,000 distinct CDR3 sequences, about 23% seen once. The sample was CD8+ T cells from PBMCs. The receptor set was obtained from a human donor in good health (CMV status not recorded). Some clones in this sample may be carry-over from other donors' samples.

This clonotype came up a few times. The genes are TRBV6-2 or TRBV6-3 and TRBJ2-7, with no clear D. The germline V and J ends were trimmed by 6 bases and 5 bases, with 14 bases remaining between them. Germline V gives CDR1 MNHEY, CDR2 SVGEGT. The CDR3 spans 13 residues. The CDR3 reads CASSGIGPHEQYF. CDR3 nucleotides: TGTGCCAGCAGCGGAATCGGACCGCACGAGCAGTACTTC.

This chain uses TRBV6-5 with TRBJ2-2, with D hard to call. Germline CDR1 and CDR2: MNHEY and SVGAGI. The CDR3 sequence is 14 residues long. V shed 6 bases and J shed 3 bases, with 11 bases lying between them. In DNA, the CDR3 is TGTGCCAGCAGATCAGCACTGTACACCGGGGAGCTGTTTTTT. Its translation: CASRSALYTGELFF.